Sequencing of this TCR beta chain was carried out in a study of cytomegalovirus exposure and HLA in healthy donors. Across the whole study: Some 85 million unique TCRs, all from HLA-typed donors, were included in an early release of the data. Study-wide results and limits: Later analysis found that TCR beta chains associated with HLA were more clonally expanded than other, equally common chains. Reports indicate that TCR beta sequences accurately predicted the HLA-A and HLA-B alleles of most subjects.

This CDR3 has 13 residues. V lost 4 bases and J lost 12; bases outside the gene matches: 5. Germline CDR1 is MNHEY and CDR2 is SMNVEV (reference sequence). About this clone itself: Its antigen remains unidentified.

PCR amplification relied on 60 Vbeta primers (plus 13 Jbeta primers). Method: immunoSEQ multiplex PCR; TCRdb's copy keeps in-frame clones and lacks some. In the table there are about 80,000 clones, around 60% of which are singletons. The sequencing input was PBMCs. The sequence came from a male donor in good health and CMV-seropositive. V is TRBV27 and J is TRBJ2-1; 11 bases align to TRBD2. CDR3: CASSWASGRRQFF. In DNA, the CDR3 is TGTGCCAGCAGTTGGGCTAGCGGGAGGAGGCAGTTCTTC.